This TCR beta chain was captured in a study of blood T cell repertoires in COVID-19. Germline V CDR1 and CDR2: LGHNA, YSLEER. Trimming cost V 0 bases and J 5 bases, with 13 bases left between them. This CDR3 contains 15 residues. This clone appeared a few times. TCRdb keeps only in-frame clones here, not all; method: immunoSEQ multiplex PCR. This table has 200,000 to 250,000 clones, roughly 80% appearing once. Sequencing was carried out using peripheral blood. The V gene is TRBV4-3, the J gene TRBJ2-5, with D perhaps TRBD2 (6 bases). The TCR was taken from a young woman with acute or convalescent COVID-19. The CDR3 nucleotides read TGCGCCAGCAGCCAAGATGTACTAGCCGGGGAGACCCAGTACTTC. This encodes CASSQDVLAGETQYF.